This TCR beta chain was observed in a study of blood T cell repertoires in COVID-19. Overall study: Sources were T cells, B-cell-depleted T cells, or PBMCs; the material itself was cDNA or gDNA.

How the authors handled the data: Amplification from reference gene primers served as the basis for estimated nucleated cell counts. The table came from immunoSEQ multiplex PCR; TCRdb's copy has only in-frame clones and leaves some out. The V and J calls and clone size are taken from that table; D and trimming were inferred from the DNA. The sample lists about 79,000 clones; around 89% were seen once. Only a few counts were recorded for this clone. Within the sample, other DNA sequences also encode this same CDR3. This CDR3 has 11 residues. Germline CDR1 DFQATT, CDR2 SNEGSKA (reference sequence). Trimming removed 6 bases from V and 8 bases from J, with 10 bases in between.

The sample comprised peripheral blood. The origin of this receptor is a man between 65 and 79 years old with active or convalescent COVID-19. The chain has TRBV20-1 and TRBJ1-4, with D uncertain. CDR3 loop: CSARGLEKLFF. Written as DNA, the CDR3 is TGCAGTGCCCGGGGTTTGGAAAAACTGTTTTTT.